These 12 T cell receptor beta chains were all obtained from the same sample, sequenced in a study of early T cells in non-severe SARS-CoV-2 infection. TCRdb re-called the 5' RACE reads through MiXCR, storing one row per CDR3 protein. The sample gives 60,000 or so distinct CDR3 sequences, 14% to 15% of which show up once; 10% is in the top ten. The sample consisted of whole blood, taken at baseline. The source is an adult who was a healthcare worker with PCR-confirmed SARS-CoV-2 infection or an uninfected control (not recorded which).

J is TRBJ2-2 and V is TRBV27; D uncertain. The germline V gene encodes CDR1 MNHEY and CDR2 SMNVEV (reference sequence). CDR3 size: 13 residues. The germline V and J ends were trimmed by 5 bases and 5 bases, with 9 bases remaining between them. CDR3 nucleotides: TGTGCCAGCAGTCCCGGTTGGACCGGGGAGCTGTTTTTT. As protein: CASSPGWTGELFF.

In its sample, this clonotype was seen a few times. The chain uses TRBV7-3 and TRBJ2-1, with a tentative D call TRBD2 (5 bases). This CDR3 is built from 16 residues. Germline CDR1 is SGHTA and CDR2 is FQGTGA. The V end lost 5 bases, the J end lost 5 bases, and 19 bases lay between the germline ends. The CDR3 DNA sequence: TGTGCCAGCAGCCCCGGTAGCGCTACTAATAACAATGAGCAGTTCTTC. It encodes CASSPGSATNNNEQFF.

This clonotype was seen a few times. At one end, the junction sequence differs from germline, possibly due to a read error. This sequence joins TRBV12-5 and TRBJ1-1, with D maybe TRBD1 (5 bases). Germline V gene lookup returns CDR1 LGHNT and CDR2 FRNRAP. CDR3 size: 13 residues. CDR3 amino acids: CASVLGRDTEAFF. The DNA of the CDR3 is TGTGCTAGTGTTTTGGGCAGGGACACTGAAGCTTTCTTT.

The chain is built from TRBV30 and TRBJ2-3; D is possibly TRBD1 (6 bases). This CDR3 is 13 amino acids long. Deletions cut 0 bases from V and 4 bases from J, with 8 bases between. The germline gives CDR1 GTSNPN, CDR2 SVGIG (reference sequence). In nucleotides, the CDR3 is TGTGCCTGGAGTGTACAGGGCGCAGATACGCAGTATTTT. This sequence encodes CAWSVQGADTQYF.

This clonotype was seen ten or more times. The V gene is TRBV28, the J gene TRBJ2-7; no definite D call. Germline CDR1 is MDHEN and CDR2 is SYDVKM. The CDR3 length is 15 residues. V was clipped by 3 bases and J by 5 bases, with 17 bases between them. In DNA form, the CDR3 reads TGTGCCAGCAGTTTCCCCAGGAGACGCATCCACGAGCAGTACTTC. Translating gives CASSFPRRRIHEQYF.

This clonotype was seen only a few times. The rearrangement uses TRBV3-1 and TRBJ2-1; TRBD2 aligns across 9 bases. The ends lost 0 bases at V and 2 bases at J; junction bases unmatched: 5. Germline CDR1 and CDR2: LGHDT and YNNKEL (reference sequence). The CDR3 contains 17 residues. As DNA, the CDR3 is TGTGCCAGCAGCCAAGATTCAGCGGGGGGACCCTACAATGAGCAGTTCTTC. This sequence encodes CASSQDSAGGPYNEQFF.

The J gene is TRBJ1-5, the V gene TRBV10-2, with a weak D call TRBD1 (6 bases). Trimming took off 5 bases at V and 7 bases at J, with 15 bases between the two ends. CDR1 is WSHSY and CDR2 is SAAADI in the germline V gene. The CDR3 spans 14 residues. CDR3 in amino acids: CASSMGGAGQPQHF. The CDR3 region has the DNA TGCGCCAGCAGTATGGGGGGCGCAGGGCAGCCCCAGCATTTT.

The genes are TRBV3-1 and TRBJ1-1, with TRBD1 matching over 7 bases. This CDR3 has 14 residues. After removal of 4 bases from V and 4 bases from J, the junction contained 6 bases not matched to a gene. Germline-derived CDR1 and CDR2 are LGHDT and YNNKEL (reference sequence). CDR3 in amino acids: CASSRSTGSTEAFF. The CDR3, as DNA: TGTGCCAGCAGCCGGTCGACAGGGAGCACTGAAGCTTTCTTT.

The chain recombines TRBV28 with TRBJ2-7; 7 positions match TRBD2. This CDR3 is built from 13 residues. With 9 bases clipped from V and 3 bases from J, the junction kept 8 bases outside the gene matches. CDR1 is MDHEN, CDR2 SYDVKM, per germline. The CDR3 here is CASGTTPLYEQYF. Here the CDR3 DNA reads TGTGCCAGTGGGACTACCCCTCTCTACGAGCAGTACTTC.

The V gene is TRBV12-3 or TRBV12-4, the J gene TRBJ1-2; D is unclear. There are 12 residues in the CDR3. V lost 8 bases to trimming and J lost 8 bases, with 15 bases between them. CDR3 sequence reads: CASRGWPGGYTF. CDR3 nucleotide sequence: TGTGCCAGCCGCGGGTGGCCCGGAGGCTACACCTTC.

Ten or more counts support this clonotype. The chain's CDR3 is CASRFGQGNEQYF. The CDR3 region has the DNA TGCGCCAGCAGATTCGGACAGGGGAACGAGCAGTACTTC. This rearrangement joins TRBV5-1 to TRBJ2-7; 9 bases align to TRBD1. The CDR3 totals 13 residues. V lost 5 bases, J lost 5 bases, and 5 bases stayed unmatched. CDR1 is SGHRS, CDR2 YFSETQ, per germline.

In its sample, this clonotype was seen a few times. The J gene is TRBJ2-1, the V gene TRBV7-8; D gene ambiguous. Germline V CDR1 and CDR2: SGHVS, FQNEAQ. CDR3 length: 15 residues. Trimming took 3 bases from V and 6 from J, leaving 15 bases between them. The CDR3: CASSFDRYDVNEQFF. For the CDR3, the DNA is TGTGCCAGCAGCTTTGACCGGTACGACGTCAATGAGCAGTTCTTC.